The T cell receptor (beta chain) described here comes from a study of T cells in Graves' hyperthyroidism and ophthalmopathy. Study as a whole: Any treatment followed the collection of peripheral blood at initial diagnosis. Study results and limitations: A model built on 13 V-J features separated ophthalmopathy from stable hyperthyroidism. Appearing also in blood were most of the thyroid clonotypes expanded above 0.001.

Exclusions: uncontrolled infection, other autoimmune disease, pregnancy, lactation. This clonotype was detected only a few times. Antigen specificity is unknown. From RNA transcripts, TCR beta CDR3 regions were amplified. HTBI primers were employed in a first-round RT-PCR of the TCR CDR3. TCRdb redid the calling of the multiplex PCR reads with MiXCR, one entry per CDR3 protein. In the table there are hundreds of thousands of distinct CDR3 sequences, around 15% of which are singletons. Germline-derived CDR1 and CDR2 are MGHRA and YSYEKL. V gave up 0 bases and J gave up 6 bases; unmatched junction bases: 2. The CDR3 totals 14 residues.

J is TRBJ1-5 and V is TRBV4-1; 7 bases match TRBD1. Sequences were obtained from blood. The TCR comes from a man between 18 and 29 years old with Graves' ophthalmopathy. CDR3 in DNA: TGCGCCAGCAGCCAAGAGGCAGGGGGTCAGCCCCAGCATTTT. Protein: CASSQEAGGQPQHF.